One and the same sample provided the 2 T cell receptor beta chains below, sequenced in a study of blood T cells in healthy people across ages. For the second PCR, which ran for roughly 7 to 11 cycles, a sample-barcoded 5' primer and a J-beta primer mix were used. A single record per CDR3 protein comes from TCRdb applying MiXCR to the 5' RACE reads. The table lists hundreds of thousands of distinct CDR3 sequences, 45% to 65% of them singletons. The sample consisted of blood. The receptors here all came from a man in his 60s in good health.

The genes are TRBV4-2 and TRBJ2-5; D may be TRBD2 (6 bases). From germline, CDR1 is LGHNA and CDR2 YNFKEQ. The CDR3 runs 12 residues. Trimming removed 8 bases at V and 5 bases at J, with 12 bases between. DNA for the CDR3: TGTGCCAGCGAAGGAGGGATTGAGACCCAGTACTTC. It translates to CASEGGIETQYF.

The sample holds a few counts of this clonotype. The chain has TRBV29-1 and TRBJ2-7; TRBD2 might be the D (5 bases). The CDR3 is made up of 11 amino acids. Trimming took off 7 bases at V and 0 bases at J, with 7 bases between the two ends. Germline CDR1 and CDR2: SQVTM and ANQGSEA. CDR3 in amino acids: CSGETSYEQYF. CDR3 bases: TGCAGCGGGGAGACCTCCTACGAGCAGTACTTC.